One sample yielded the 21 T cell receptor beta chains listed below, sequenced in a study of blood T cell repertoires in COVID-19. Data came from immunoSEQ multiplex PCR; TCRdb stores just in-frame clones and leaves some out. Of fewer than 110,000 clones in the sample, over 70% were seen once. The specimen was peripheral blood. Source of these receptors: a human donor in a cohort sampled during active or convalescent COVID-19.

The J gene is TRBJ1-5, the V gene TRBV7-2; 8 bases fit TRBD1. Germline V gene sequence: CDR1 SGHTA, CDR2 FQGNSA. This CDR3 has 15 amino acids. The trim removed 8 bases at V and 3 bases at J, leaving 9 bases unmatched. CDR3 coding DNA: TGTGCCAGCGAACCCGGGACAGGAATCAATCAGCCCCAGCATTTT. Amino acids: CASEPGTGINQPQHF.

The CDR3 DNA reads as TGTGCCAGCAGGTCTCGCTATGGCTACACCTTC. Protein product: CASRSRYGYTF. The chain has TRBV28 and TRBJ1-2; unclear D gene. Trimming shortened V by 6 bases and J by 4 bases, and 6 bases separated the two germline ends. Germline CDR1 is MDHEN and CDR2 is SYDVKM. The CDR3 covers 11 residues.

Written as DNA, the CDR3 is TGTGCCAGCAGTCAGGCCACAGGGGGCTCCCTTAACTATGGCTACACCTTC. This gives the protein CASSQATGGSLNYGYTF. The chain carries TRBV6-6 and TRBJ1-2, with 9 bases that match TRBD1. The germline gives CDR1 MNHNY, CDR2 SVGAGI (reference sequence). V was pared by 5 bases and J by 1 base, with 11 bases of the junction left unmatched. The length of the CDR3 is 17 residues.

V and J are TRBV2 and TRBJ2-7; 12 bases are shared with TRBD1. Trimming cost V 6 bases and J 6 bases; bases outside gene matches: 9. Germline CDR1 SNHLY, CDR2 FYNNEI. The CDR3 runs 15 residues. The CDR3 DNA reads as TGTGCCAGCAGGCAATCGGGACAGGGGGCCCGCGAGCAGTACTTC. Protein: CASRQSGQGAREQYF.

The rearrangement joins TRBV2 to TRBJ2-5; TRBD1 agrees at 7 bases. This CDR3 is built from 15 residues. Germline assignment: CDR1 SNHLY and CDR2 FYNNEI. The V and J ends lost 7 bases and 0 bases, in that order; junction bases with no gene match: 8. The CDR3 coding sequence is TGTGCCAGCAATCCTGGCAGGGGGAACCAAGAGACCCAGTACTTC. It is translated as CASNPGRGNQETQYF.

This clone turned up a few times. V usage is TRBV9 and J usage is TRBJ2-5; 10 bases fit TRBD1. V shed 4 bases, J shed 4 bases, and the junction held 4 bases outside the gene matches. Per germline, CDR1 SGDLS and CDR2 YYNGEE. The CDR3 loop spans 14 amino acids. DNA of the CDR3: TGTGCCAGCAGCCCGGGACAGGGGAGAGAGACCCAGTACTTC. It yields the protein CASSPGQGRETQYF.

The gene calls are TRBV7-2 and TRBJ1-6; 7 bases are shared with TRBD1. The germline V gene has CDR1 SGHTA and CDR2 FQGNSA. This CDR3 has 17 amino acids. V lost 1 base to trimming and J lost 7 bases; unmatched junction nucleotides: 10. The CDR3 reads CASSLEGAGTGNSPLHF. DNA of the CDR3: TGTGCCAGCAGCTTAGAGGGGGCCGGGACGGGGAATTCACCCCTCCACTTT.

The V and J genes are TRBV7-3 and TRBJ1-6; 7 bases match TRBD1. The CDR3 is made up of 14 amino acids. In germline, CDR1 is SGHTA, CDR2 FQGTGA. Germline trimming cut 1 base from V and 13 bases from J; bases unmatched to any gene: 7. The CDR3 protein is CASSLIGGESPLHF. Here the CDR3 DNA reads TGTGCCAGCAGCTTAATAGGGGGCGAGTCGCCCCTCCACTTT. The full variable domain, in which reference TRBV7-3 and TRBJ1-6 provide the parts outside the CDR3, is GAGVSQTPSNKVTEKGKYVELRCDPISGHTALYWYRQSLGQGPEFLIYFQGTGAADDSGLPNDRFFAVRPEGSVSTLKIQRTERGDSAVYLCASSLIGGESPLHFGNGTRLTVT.

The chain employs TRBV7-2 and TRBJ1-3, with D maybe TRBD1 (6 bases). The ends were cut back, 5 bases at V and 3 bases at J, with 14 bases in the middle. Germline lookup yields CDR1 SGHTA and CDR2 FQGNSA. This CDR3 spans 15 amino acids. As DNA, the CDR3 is TGTGCCAGCAGCCGGGGGGGGGCGTTTGGAAACACCATATATTTT. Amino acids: CASSRGGAFGNTIYF.

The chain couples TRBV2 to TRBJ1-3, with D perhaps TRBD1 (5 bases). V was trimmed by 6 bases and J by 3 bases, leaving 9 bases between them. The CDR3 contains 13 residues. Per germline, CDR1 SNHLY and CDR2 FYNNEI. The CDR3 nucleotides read TGTGCCAGCAGCTACCAGGGTGGAAACACCATATATTTT. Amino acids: CASSYQGGNTIYF.

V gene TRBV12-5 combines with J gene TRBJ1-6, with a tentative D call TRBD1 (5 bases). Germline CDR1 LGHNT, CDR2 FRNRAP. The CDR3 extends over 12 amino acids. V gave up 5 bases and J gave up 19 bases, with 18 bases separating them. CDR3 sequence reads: CASGLDRRSPHF. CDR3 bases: TGTGCTAGTGGTCTCGACAGACGAAGTCCGCACTTT.

CDR3 nucleotide sequence: TGTGCCAGCAGCTTAGTTAACAGGAACGAGCAGTACTTC. Protein product: CASSLVNRNEQYF. The rearrangement joins TRBV11-3 to TRBJ2-7; D might be TRBD1 (5 bases). The CDR3 length is 13 residues. Germline V lookup: CDR1 SGHNT, CDR2 YENEEA. Trimming cost V 1 base and J 5 bases, with 9 bases left between them.

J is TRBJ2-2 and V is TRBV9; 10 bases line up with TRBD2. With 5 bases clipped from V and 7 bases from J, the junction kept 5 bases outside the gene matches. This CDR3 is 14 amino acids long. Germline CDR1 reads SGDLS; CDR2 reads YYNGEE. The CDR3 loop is CASSVLAGDGELFF. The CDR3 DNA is TGTGCCAGCAGTGTCCTAGCGGGGGACGGGGAGCTGTTTTTT.

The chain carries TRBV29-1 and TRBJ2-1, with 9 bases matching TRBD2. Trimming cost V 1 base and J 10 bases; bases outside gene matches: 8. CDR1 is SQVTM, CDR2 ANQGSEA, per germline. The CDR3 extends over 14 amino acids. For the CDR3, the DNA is TGCAGCGTTGAAGGCGGGGGGGCATTCTACGAGCAGTTCTTC. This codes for CSVEGGGAFYEQFF.

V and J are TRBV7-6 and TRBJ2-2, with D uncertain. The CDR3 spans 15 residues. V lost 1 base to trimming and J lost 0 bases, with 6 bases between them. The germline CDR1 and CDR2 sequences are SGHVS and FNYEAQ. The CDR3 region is CASSLGSANTGELFF. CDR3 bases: TGTGCCAGCAGCTTAGGATCAGCGAACACCGGGGAGCTGTTTTTT.

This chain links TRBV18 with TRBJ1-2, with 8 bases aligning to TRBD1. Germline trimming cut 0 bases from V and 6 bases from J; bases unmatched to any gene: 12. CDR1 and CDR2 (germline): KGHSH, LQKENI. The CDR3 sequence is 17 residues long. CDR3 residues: CASSPPFPTGDSDGYTF. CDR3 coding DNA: TGTGCCAGCTCACCACCGTTCCCGACAGGGGATTCAGATGGCTACACCTTC.

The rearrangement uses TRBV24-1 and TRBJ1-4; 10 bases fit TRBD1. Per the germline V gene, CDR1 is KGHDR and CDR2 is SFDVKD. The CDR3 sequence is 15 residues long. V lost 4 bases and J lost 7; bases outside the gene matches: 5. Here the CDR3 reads CATSDTRTGGEKLFF. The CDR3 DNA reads TGTGCCACCAGTGACACTCGGACAGGGGGTGAAAAACTGTTTTTT.

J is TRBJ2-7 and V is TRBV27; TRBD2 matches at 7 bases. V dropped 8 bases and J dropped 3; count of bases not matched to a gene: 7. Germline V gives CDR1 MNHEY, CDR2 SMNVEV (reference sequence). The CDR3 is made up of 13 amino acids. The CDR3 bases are TGTGCCAGCCTTTGGGGGGGACTCTACGAGCAGTACTTC. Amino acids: CASLWGGLYEQYF.

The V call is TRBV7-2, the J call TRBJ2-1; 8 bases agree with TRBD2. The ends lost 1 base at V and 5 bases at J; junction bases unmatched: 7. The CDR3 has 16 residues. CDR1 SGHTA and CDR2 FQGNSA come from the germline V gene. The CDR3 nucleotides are TGTGCCAGCAGCTTAGTCGTGGCGGGGGGAAACAATGAGCAGTTCTTC. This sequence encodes CASSLVVAGGNNEQFF.

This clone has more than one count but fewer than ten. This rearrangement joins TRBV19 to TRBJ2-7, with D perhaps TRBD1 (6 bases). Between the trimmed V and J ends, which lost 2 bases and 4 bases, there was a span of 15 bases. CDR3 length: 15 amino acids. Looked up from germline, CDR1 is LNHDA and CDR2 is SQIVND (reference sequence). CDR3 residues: CASSIRRSQGYEQYF. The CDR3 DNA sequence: TGTGCCAGTAGTATAAGACGGTCCCAGGGGTACGAGCAGTACTTC.

CDR3 DNA: TGTGCCAGCGGCAGGAGGGGGGGGCGGAATGAGCAGTTCTTC. This translates into CASGRRGGRNEQFF. V is TRBV3-1 (or the pseudogene TRBV3-2) and J is TRBJ2-1, with TRBD2 as a possible D gene (7 bases). The CDR3 contains 14 residues. Germline V CDR1 and CDR2: LGHDT, YNNKEL (reference sequence). The V end lost 8 bases, the J end lost 7 bases, and 18 bases lay between the germline ends.